What follows is one TCR beta chain and its context. The target antigen is unknown. The sample comes from a study of T cell responses to AZD1222 COVID-19 vaccine. Whole-study results and caveats: Reportedly, nearly half the spike-specific TCRs target unmutated variant regions. Spike was spanned by vaccine-associated CD4 TCRs, with dominance at 160-218 and 743-854.

The ends were cut back, 6 bases at V and 6 bases at J, with 6 bases in the middle. The CDR3 is 10 amino acids. This table comes from immunoSEQ multiplex PCR, and its TCRdb copy is limited to in-frame clones, with some not included. Counted here are about 85,000 clones, 80% to 90% occurring once; the ten biggest clones make up approximately 7.9%. This clonotype originated in an adult in good health. The chain has TRBV12-3 or TRBV12-4 and TRBJ2-7, with unresolved D. This material consisted of peripheral blood, taken on day 0 of AZD1222 vaccination. DNA for the CDR3: TGTGCCAGCAGGGGCACCGAGCAGTACTTC. Translating it yields CASRGTEQYF.